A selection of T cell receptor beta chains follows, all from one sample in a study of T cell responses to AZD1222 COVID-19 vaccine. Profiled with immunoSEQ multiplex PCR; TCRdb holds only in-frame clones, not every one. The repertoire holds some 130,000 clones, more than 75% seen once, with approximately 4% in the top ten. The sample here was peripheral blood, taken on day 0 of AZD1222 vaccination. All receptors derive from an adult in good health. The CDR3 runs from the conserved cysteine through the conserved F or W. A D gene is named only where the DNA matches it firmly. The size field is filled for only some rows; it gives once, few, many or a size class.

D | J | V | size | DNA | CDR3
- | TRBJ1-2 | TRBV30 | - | TGTGCCTGGAGTCCGGGACCTTATGGCTACACCTTC | CAWSPGPYGYTF
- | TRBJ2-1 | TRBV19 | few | TGTGCCAGTACCTATAGGGGTAGGGCATACAATGAGCAGTTCTTC | CASTYRGRAYNEQFF
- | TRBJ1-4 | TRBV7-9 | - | TGTGCCAGCAGCTCCTCATGGCAGGAGAACGAAAAACTGTTTTTT | CASSSSWQENEKLFF
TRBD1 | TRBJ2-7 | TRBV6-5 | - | TGTGCCAGCAGCCGGGGACAGGGGAATTACGAGCAGTACTTC | CASSRGQGNYEQYF
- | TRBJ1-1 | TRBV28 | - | TGTGCCAGCAACCCCACAGGGTCCGGGCCTGAAGCTTTCTTT | CASNPTGSGPEAFF
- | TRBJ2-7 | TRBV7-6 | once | TGTGCCAGCAGCTTAGGTGGGGGGGGCGCCGGCTACGAGCAGTACTTC | CASSLGGGGAGYEQYF
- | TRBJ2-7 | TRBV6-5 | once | TGTGCCACCTACTTAGGGGGGGCACACTACGAGCAGTACTTC | CATYLGGAHYEQYF
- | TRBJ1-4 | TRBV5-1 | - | TGCGCCAGCAGCTTGGAACGGGGTAATGAAAAACTGTTTTTT | CASSLERGNEKLFF
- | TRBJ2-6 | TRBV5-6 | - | TGTGCCAGCAGCTTGTCAGGGTCTGGGGCCAACGTCCTGACTTTC | CASSLSGSGANVLTF
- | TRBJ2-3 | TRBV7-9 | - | TGTGCCTCAGGGAGGGGGAGCACAGATACGCAGTATTTT | CASGRGSTDTQYF
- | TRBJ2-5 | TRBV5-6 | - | TGTGCCAGCACCGAATGGGGGGAACCTGCTGATCAAGAGACCCAGTACTTC | CASTEWGEPADQETQYF
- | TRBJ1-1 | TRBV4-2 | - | TGTGCCAGCAGCCGGGACCGGGCCAGCACTGAAGCTTTCTTT | CASSRDRASTEAFF
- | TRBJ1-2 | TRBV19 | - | TGTGCCAGTAGTGCAAACCGGGACATACCCTATGGCTACACCTTC | CASSANRDIPYGYTF
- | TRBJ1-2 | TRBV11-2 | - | TGTGCCAGCAGCTTACGCCGCTATGGCTACACCTTC | CASSLRRYGYTF
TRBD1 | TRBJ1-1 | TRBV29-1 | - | TGCAGCGTCCGAGGGCTCTGGCAGGGGGCGCAGTCCACTGAAGCTTTCTTT | CSVRGLWQGAQSTEAFF
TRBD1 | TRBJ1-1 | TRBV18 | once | TGTGCCAGCTCACCTTCGACAGGGTCGAACACTGAAGCTTTCTTT | CASSPSTGSNTEAFF
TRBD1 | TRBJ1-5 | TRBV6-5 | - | TGTGCCAGCAGTTATAGCGGGACAGCTAATCAGCCCCAGCATTTT | CASSYSGTANQPQHF
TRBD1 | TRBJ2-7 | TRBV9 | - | TGTGCCAGCAGCGTTGCGGGACAGGGGGCCTACGAGCAGTACTTC | CASSVAGQGAYEQYF
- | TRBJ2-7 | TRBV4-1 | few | TGCGCCAGCAGCGACAGCTACGAGCAGTACTTC | CASSDSYEQYF
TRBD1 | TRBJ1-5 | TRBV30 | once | TGTGCCTGGAAGATCAACGGACAGGGCAATCAGCCCCAGCATTTT | CAWKINGQGNQPQHF
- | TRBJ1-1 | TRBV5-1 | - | TGCGCCAGCAGCTCCCCGTTGGGAACTGAAGCTTTCTTT | CASSSPLGTEAFF
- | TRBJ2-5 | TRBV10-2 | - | TGCGCCAGCACCGATAGGCGGTTCCAAGAGACCCAGTACTTC | CASTDRRFQETQYF
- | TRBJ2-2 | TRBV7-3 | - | TGTGCCAGCAGCTTAAGTGAAAAGCCCGGGGAGCTGTTTTTT | CASSLSEKPGELFF
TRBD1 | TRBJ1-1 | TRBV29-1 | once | TGCAGCGCCCCGAATCAGGGGGGCGGTACTGAAGCTTTCTTT | CSAPNQGGGTEAFF
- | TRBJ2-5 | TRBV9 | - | TGTGCCAGCAGCGCCACCCTCGGGCAAGAGACCCAGTACTTC | CASSATLGQETQYF
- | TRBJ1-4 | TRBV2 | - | TGTGCCAGCGGCGATACCGGCAACCAAAATGAAAAACTGTTTTTT | CASGDTGNQNEKLFF
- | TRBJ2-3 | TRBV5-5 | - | TGTGCCAGCAGCTTGGTTCCAGGGGCCACAGATACGCAGTATTTT | CASSLVPGATDTQYF
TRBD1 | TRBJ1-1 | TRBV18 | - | TGTGCCAGCTCGTCCTCAGGGACAGCTGAAGCTTTCTTT | CASSSSGTAEAFF
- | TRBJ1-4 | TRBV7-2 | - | TGTGCCAGCAGCTTAGTGTCGCCAACTGAAAAACTGTTTTTT | CASSLVSPTEKLFF
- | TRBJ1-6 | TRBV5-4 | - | TGTGCCAGCAGCGGGCGACAAGCCTCCTATAATTCACCCCTCCACTTT | CASSGRQASYNSPLHF
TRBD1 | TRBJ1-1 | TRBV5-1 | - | TGCGCCAGCAGCTCCCGGACAGGGGGCTTCACTGAAGCTTTCTTT | CASSSRTGGFTEAFF
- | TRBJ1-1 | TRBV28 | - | TGTGTGGGGCAGGGAAGAGGGACTGAAGCTTTCTTT | CVGQGRGTEAFF
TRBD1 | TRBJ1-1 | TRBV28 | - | TGTGCCAGCAGTTTTCCTTCAGGGGGCGGCACTGAAGCTTTCTTT | CASSFPSGGGTEAFF
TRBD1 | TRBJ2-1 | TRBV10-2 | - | TGCGCCAGCAGTGGGACAGGCTACAATGAGCAGTTCTTC | CASSGTGYNEQFF
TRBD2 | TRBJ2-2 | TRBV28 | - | TGTGCCAGCAGTAATAGCGGGGCTGACACCGGGGAGCTGTTTTTT | CASSNSGADTGELFF
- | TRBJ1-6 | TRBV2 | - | TGTGCCAGCAGAGAGGCCCCGGGATCACCCCTCCACTTT | CASREAPGSPLHF
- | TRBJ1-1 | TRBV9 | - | TGTGCCAGCAGCCCCGGGCGGGGACGGCTGTGGACTGAAGCTTTCTTT | CASSPGRGRLWTEAFF
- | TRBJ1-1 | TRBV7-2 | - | TGTGCCAGCAGCTTAGCTAGAGGAGAGGCTGAAGCTTTCTTT | CASSLARGEAEAFF
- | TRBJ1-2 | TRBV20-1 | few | TGCAGTGCCCACCCAGGCTACACCTTC | CSAHPGYTF
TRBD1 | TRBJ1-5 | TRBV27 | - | TGTGCCAGCAGCCTCAGGGGGCCGAATCAGCCCCAGCATTTT | CASSLRGPNQPQHF
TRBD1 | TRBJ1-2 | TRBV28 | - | TGTGCCAGCAGTTCTCCGGGACAGGGGGACACTGTAACCTTC | CASSSPGQGDTVTF
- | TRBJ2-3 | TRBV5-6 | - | TGTGCCAGCAGCTTGGGGCTAAGCACAGATACGCAGTATTTT | CASSLGLSTDTQYF
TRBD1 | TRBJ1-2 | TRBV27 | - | TGTGCCAGCAGACGCCAGGGGGCCGGAGGCTACACCTTC | CASRRQGAGGYTF
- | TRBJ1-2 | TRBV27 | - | TGTGCCAGCAGGGGAACAGGGAGCATCTATGGCTACACCTTC | CASRGTGSIYGYTF
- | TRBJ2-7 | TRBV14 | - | TGTGCCAGCAGCCTTTTCCCCTACGAGCAGTACTTC | CASSLFPYEQYF
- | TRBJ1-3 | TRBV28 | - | TGTGCCAGCAGTTTAAATGGTCAGCCCCACTCTGGAAACACCATATATTTT | CASSLNGQPHSGNTIYF
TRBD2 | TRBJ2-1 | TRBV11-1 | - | TGTGCCAGCAGCGGGGGACTAGCGGGGGCTAGGGAGCAGTTCTTC | CASSGGLAGAREQFF
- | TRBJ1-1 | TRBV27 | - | TGTGCCAGCAGGTCCCGGAGCCCTTCTGGGAACACTGAAGCTTTCTTT | CASRSRSPSGNTEAFF
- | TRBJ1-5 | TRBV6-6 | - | TGTGCCAGCGATCGCCGAGGCGGAGATCAGCCCCAGCATTTT | CASDRRGGDQPQHF
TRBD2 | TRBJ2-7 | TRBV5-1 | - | TGCGCCAGCAGCTTAACTAGCGGGGGAACAACCTACGAGCAGTACTTC | CASSLTSGGTTYEQYF
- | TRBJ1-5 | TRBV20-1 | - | TGCAGTGCTAGTCTAGGGGGTGATGGCAATCAGCCCCAGCATTTT | CSASLGGDGNQPQHF
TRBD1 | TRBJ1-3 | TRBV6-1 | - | TGTGCCAGCAGTGAAAGGGACAGGGGGCCGACTGGAAACACCATATATTTT | CASSERDRGPTGNTIYF
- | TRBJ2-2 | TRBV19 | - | TGTGCCAGTAGTAGAGGTAACACCGGGGAGCTGTTTTTT | CASSRGNTGELFF
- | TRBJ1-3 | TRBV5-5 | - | TGTGCCAGCAGCCGTAGCACTGGAAACACCATATATTTT | CASSRSTGNTIYF